This TCR beta chain was sequenced in a study of T cell changes during pregnancy in multiple sclerosis. TCRdb's table, derived via immunoSEQ multiplex PCR, lists solely in-frame clones and lacks some. This repertoire shows approximately 41,000 clones, roughly 90% found once; its top ten account for roughly 0.7%. The CDR3 contains 14 residues. The germline V gene has CDR1 LNHDA and CDR2 SQIVND (reference sequence). The ends lost 10 bases at V and 1 base at J; junction bases unmatched: 9. Sequenced here: CD4+ T cells from peripheral blood mononuclear cells, sampled in the first trimester of pregnancy. The chain recombines TRBV19 with TRBJ1-2; TRBD1 matches 7 bases. This receptor was taken from a female donor with multiple sclerosis, enrolled in a pregnancy study. CDR3 residues: CATRKTGSNYGYTF. The CDR3 DNA reads as TGTGCCACCCGCAAGACAGGGAGTAACTATGGCTACACCTTC.